This T cell receptor beta chain is drawn from a study of cytomegalovirus exposure and HLA in healthy donors. Looking at the study overall: Earlier, fewer than 130 million unique TCR beta sequences were recovered from roughly 180 million T cells by an analysis. Study-wide points: Within the data, a cluster of highly shared sequence variants was likely a sequencing artifact.

With respect to this clone: Its antigen is still unknown.

The CDR3 has 14 residues. Germline V gene data show CDR1 as ENHRY and CDR2 as SYGVKD. V shed 6 bases and J shed 7 bases, with 13 bases lying between them. PCR primers comprised 60 Vbeta and 13 Jbeta primers. Measured with immunoSEQ multiplex PCR; TCRdb has only the in-frame clones, and not every one. This table holds 100,000 to 150,000 clones. Unrecorded immune exposure was likely among donors, who were nominally healthy when sampled. The specimen sequenced was PBMCs. This TCR derives from a man aged 18 to 30 in good health and CMV-seronegative. The rearrangement joins TRBV10-3 to TRBJ1-6, with D possibly TRBD1 on 6 matching bases. The CDR3 here is CAIRTDSANSPLHF. CDR3 nucleotide sequence: TGTGCCATCAGGACGGACAGTGCCAATTCACCCCTCCACTTT.